This section outlines one T cell receptor (beta chain) sequence together with its context. Its binding antigen is unknown. Base qualities are missing; no much larger clone stands one base away. The sample belongs to a study of cytomegalovirus exposure and HLA in healthy donors (dated by TCRdb to 2015 to 2018). A note on the overall study: An earlier analysis of about 560 of the donors reported approximately 300 Gb of sequence data and around 100 million unique TCR beta sequences obtained from 180 million or so T cells. Around 320 gigabases of sequencing data and approximately 85 million unique TCR sequences were included in an early release covering around 650 HLA-typed donors. Of the roughly 420 genotyped donors, 81% were placed in the genetic ancestry cluster associated with self-reported Caucasian donors. The study was designed to test whether signatures of past pathogen exposure could be identified by cataloging public T cell receptors. The T cell repertoires of some 670 subjects were profiled by immunosequencing and related to cytomegalovirus serostatus. In addition to the first cohort of 666 subjects, a separate validation cohort of approximately 120 different subjects was used. To predict cytomegalovirus infection status, the study combined high-throughput TCR immunosequencing, statistical association of individual TCRs with disease status, and machine learning. A later analysis re-analyzed previously published TCR beta repertoires from 600 to 850 donors and added high-resolution HLA genotyping to study TCR occurrence patterns. The later analysis used no new phenotypic data to find candidate immune exposures, relying instead on TCR beta sequences and their occurrence across donors. An earlier analysis of 500 to 750 of the donors applied high-throughput TCR beta sequencing to assess whether each TCR beta V gene segment acted as functional or pseudogenic. Donor age, sex, ethnicity and CMV serostatus were collected together with the repertoire data. A later genetic analysis took genome-wide SNP genotypes for about three fifths of the 666 donors and used that subset as a discovery cohort. Every repertoire in the discovery cohort had been generated on one and the same sequencing platform. HLA typing included class I and class II loci at four-digit resolution. Typing coverage varied by locus: roughly 620-640 donors for A, B, C, DRB1 and DQB1; approximately 500 for DQA1; 600 to 610 for DPA1; roughly 450 for DPB1. Four to six DR-DQ haplotypes were handled as single units for association and clustering, since linkage in the cohort was strong. Among a few hundred genotyped donors of the cohort, an average of roughly 240,000 unique TCR beta nucleotide sequences were sequenced per donor, around 20% of them non-productive. On the study overall, not on this receptor specifically: Presence/absence analyses assumed roughly uniform sequencing depth across donors, an assumption that may not hold. Because the 87-base-pair reads could not distinguish some IMGT-functional V segments, including TRBV6-2 and TRBV6-3, those segments were excluded. A later genetic analysis reported fewer N-insertions in productive TCRs among donors in an Asian-associated ancestry cluster than the roughly 690-donor mean. Most TCR sequences were seen in very few donors, while some public TCRs were found in many individuals. The cohort was sequenced for TCR beta chains only, and without alpha or paired-chain data the features that could be detected were limited. The authors suggested that the approach could potentially be generalized to other disease states and immunological phenotypes. Because counts were too low, roughly 18 rarely observed V segments, including chromosome 9 orphons, were left out of the earlier analysis of 500 to 750 of the donors. For the cohort, immune exposure information was limited to CMV serostatus. According to a later analysis, most CMV-associated TCR beta chains appeared to be HLA-restricted, and the HLA associations seemed to be driven largely by CMV exposure. When HLA alleles, especially DR and DQ, strongly co-occurred, TCR associations were difficult to assign to individual alleles. Several of the top co-occurrence clusters appeared to be linked to parvovirus B19, influenza, CMV and Epstein-Barr virus, according to a later analysis. In a later analysis, HLA-associated TCR beta chains showed more clonal expansion and lower generation probabilities than non-associated chains that were equally common. Because HLA typing was missing for some donors at each locus, association tests included only the typed subset. In both the original and validation cohorts, the classifier was reported to diagnose cytomegalovirus status with high specificity and sensitivity. In vitro tests confirmed that a few of the cytomegalovirus-associated TCR beta chains recognize cytomegalovirus antigens. A further reported finding was that TCR beta sequences accurately predicted the HLA-A and HLA-B alleles for most subjects in the first cohort. A cluster of highly shared sequence variants was judged likely to be a technical artifact of the sequencing pipeline. Broadly in line with IMGT annotations, most TCR beta V segments showed up in productive rearrangements about 87% or about 30% of the time in an earlier analysis of several hundred of the donors. In the study, approximately 150 TCR beta chains were listed as associated with cytomegalovirus. In a later analysis, the rate of TCR association differed among HLA loci, with DRB1 alleles having the most associated TCRs and HLA-C alleles having the fewest. V-gene and J-gene trimming of TCR beta chains was associated with a missense DCLRE1C variant in a later genetic analysis, and the association was replicated in an independent cohort. Correlated functional status among segregating V segments might be attributable to linkage disequilibrium, but an unknown experimental factor could not be ruled out. Specific HLA alleles were associated with 15,000 to 20,000 TCR beta sequences at a false discovery rate of 0.05 in a later analysis.

The cohort comprised hundreds of healthy bone marrow donors. At the time of sampling, every cohort member was nominally healthy, though immune exposures that went unrecorded were likely present. The donor tested CMV seropositive and was one of the 289 seropositive cohort members. Every donor gave a peripheral blood sample, and the peripheral blood mononuclear cells from that sample were used for TCR beta sequencing. Genomic DNA was extracted from the blood cell samples with the Qiagen DNeasy Blood Extraction Kit. Libraries were prepared through the immunoSEQ multiplex PCR assay. The multiplex PCR relied on a mix of 60 forward primers for TCR Vbeta segments and 13 reverse primers for TCR Jbeta segments. A multiplex PCR assay on genomic DNA amplified the CDR3 region of rearranged TCR beta genes. The amplified TCR beta libraries were sequenced on the Illumina HiSeq System as 87-base-pair reads. On the authors' methods: A later analysis counted 65 million to 90 million unique TCR beta chains across the 690 or so repertoires, and approximately 11 million of these chains were shared by at least two donors. A nearest-neighbor algorithm error-corrected the raw reads and collapsed the reads into unique sequences, merging closely related sequences to remove PCR and sequencing errors. To assign V, D and J gene segments, CDR3 sequences were aligned to IMGT reference sequences. For a sequence to be retained, at least a six-nucleotide match to both a V gene segment and a J gene segment was required. A rearrangement counted as productive if the CDR3 had no stop codons and remained in frame with V and J, and every other rearrangement counted as non-productive. CDR3 was defined by IMGT convention, running from the second conserved V-encoded cysteine to the conserved J-encoded phenylalanine. In an earlier analysis of around 600 of the donors, sequences lacking an unambiguous match to a single V gene segment were excluded. In an earlier analysis of several hundred of the donors, a V segment was called functional when productive rearrangements were above 56.7%, and segregating when the standard deviation between donors exceeded 5%. To diagnose cytomegalovirus status from the catalog of TCR beta chain sequences, a statistical classification framework was built. V and J gene assignment, in a later analysis, came from comparing TCR nucleotide sequences with IMGT/GENE-DB human TR gene sequences. In a later analysis, CDR3 sequences and most-parsimonious VDJ recombination scenarios were assigned using the TCRdist pipeline. In a later analysis, every TCR beta chain was defined by the combination of its CDR3 amino acid sequence and its V-gene family, and reads without a unique V-gene family were dropped. As a way to deal with suspected cross-contamination and a sequencing artifact, a later analysis dropped under 600 nucleotide sequences that were highly shared and had low generation probability. A later analysis calculated a clonal expansion index for each public chain from normalized within-repertoire ranks of inferred template counts. Generation probabilities in a later analysis came from a VDJ recombination model fitted to out-of-frame rearrangements, and those results were checked against IGoR. In a later analysis, TCR-TCR, TCR-HLA and TCR-CMV co-occurrence was scored with hypergeometric tests, and a repertoire-size bias correction was applied to TCR pairs. To estimate false discovery rates, a later analysis permuted the HLA or CMV assignments 20 times. In a later analysis, co-occurring TCRs were grouped with DBSCAN, and TCRdist sequence similarity was added when clustering was performed within HLA-allele-positive subsets. For co-occurrence clustering, repertoires with fewer than 30,000 or more than 120,000 public chains were excluded, along with a handful of repertoires with anomalous nucleotide sharing. The table was pulled from immuneACCESS by TCRdb, which kept in-frame rearrangements only. Such tables lose some clones; where checked, under half of the loss comes from unresolved V genes, and the rest has no known cause. V and J calls plus clone size are reproduced from that table; the DNA served to infer D and trimming. This sample is represented by approximately 150,000 clones; around 80% of them were singletons. The leading ten clones occupy 7% of the sample.

According to the germline V gene, CDR1 reads ENHRY and CDR2 reads SYGVKD. The V and J ends are trimmed by 0 bases and 6 bases, leaving 14 bases between them. Spanning cysteine to phenylalanine, the CDR3 consists of 15 amino acids. The sequence is cut down to CDR3 DNA, 45 bases in frame from base 1. The chain is made from TRBV10-3 and TRBJ1-2; no confident D gene assignment can be made. The origin of this receptor is a woman in her thirties or forties in good health and CMV-seropositive. The sequencing input was PBMCs. The DNA sequence is given as TGTGCCATCAGTGAGTCCGGGGTCCGGAACGATGGCTACACCTTC. Protein translation: CAISESGVRNDGYTF.